One sample yielded the 32 T cell receptor beta chains listed below, sequenced in a study of spatial heterogeneity in lung cancer. Regarding time point: sample taken at primary tumor resection. For these TCRs, the target antigens are not known. General study results and limits: Intratumoral expanded alpha and beta TCR counts were found to track tumor mutation counts.

Each CDR3 protein is one row after TCRdb ran MiXCR on the 5' RACE reads. The table has over 15,000 distinct CDR3 sequences, approximately 9.5% seen once. This material consisted of lung tumor tissue, taken at surgery. All receptors derive from a female donor with early-stage non-small cell lung cancer.

This clonotype was seen many times. Little can be read into the size of this beta chain, an off-target read in a library designed for alpha chains. The rearrangement links TRBV6-1 to TRBJ2-3; D may be TRBD2 (5 bases). The germline V and J ends were trimmed by 5 bases and 0 bases, with 15 bases remaining between them. Looked up from germline, CDR1 is MNHNS and CDR2 is SASEGT. The CDR3 is 16 residues long. The CDR3 protein is CASSHRLLSSTDTQYF. The CDR3 DNA is TGTGCCAGCAGTCACCGACTACTCTCCAGCACAGATACGCAGTATTTT.

A few counts support this clonotype. A library made for alpha chains picked up this beta chain off target, so its size means little. V is TRBV6-2 or TRBV6-3 and J is TRBJ2-7; 9 nucleotides match TRBD1. V was clipped by 4 bases and J by 5 bases; unmatched bases: 12. This CDR3 comprises 16 residues. The germline V gene encodes CDR1 MNHEY and CDR2 SVGEGT. CDR3 bases: TGTGCCAGCAGTTTTACCCCGGGACAGGGACGGGACGAGCAGTACTTC. This gives the protein CASSFTPGQGRDEQYF.

To note about this clonotype: As an off-target read in a library built for alpha chains, this beta chain has a frequency of little significance. The CDR3 loop reads CASSYSEQGAYTF. The CDR3 DNA sequence: TGTGCCAGCAGTTACTCGGAACAAGGTGCCTACACCTTC. The genes are TRBV6-2 or TRBV6-3 and TRBJ1-2; D is ambiguous. This CDR3 spans 13 amino acids. Trimming shortened V by 0 bases and J by 10 bases, and 12 bases separated the two germline ends. The germline gives CDR1 MNHEY, CDR2 SVGEGT.

About this clonotype: The library was designed around alpha chains, so this beta chain is a stray read whose abundance carries little weight. The chain has TRBV29-1 and TRBJ1-2; D is ambiguous. V was cut by 3 bases and J by 4 bases, with 6 bases left in between. The germline CDR1 and CDR2 sequences are SQVTM and ANQGSEA. The CDR3 is 11 amino acids. For the CDR3, the DNA is TGCAGCGTTGACTACAGCTATGGCTACACCTTC. Residues: CSVDYSYGYTF.

This clonotype was counted a few times. In a library made to pick up alpha chains, this beta chain is a stray read with a size that means little. This chain joins TRBV25-1 and TRBJ1-1, with D unresolved. The ends were cut back, 4 bases at V and 5 bases at J, with 17 bases in the middle. Germline values: CDR1 MGHDK, CDR2 SYGVNS. The CDR3 totals 15 residues. CDR3 DNA: TGTGCCAGCAGTGCTAAGGCCCCCCCGTGGACTGAAGCTTTCTTT. Amino acids: CASSAKAPPWTEAFF.

In regard to this clonotype: Since it is a stray read in a library aimed at alpha chains, this beta chain has a size that is not meaningful. CDR3 coding DNA: TGCGCCAGCAGCTTGGGCCCGGGACAGGGGAATCAGCCCCAGCATTTT. Its translation is CASSLGPGQGNQPQHF. V is TRBV5-1 and J is TRBJ1-5, with 10 bases aligning to TRBD1. The CDR3 sequence is 16 residues long. Unmatched junction bases numbered 4, after V lost 0 bases and J lost 4 bases. Per the germline V gene, CDR1 is SGHRS and CDR2 is YFSETQ. Filled out from reference TRBV5-1 and TRBJ1-5, the complete variable domain reads KAGVTQTPRYLIKTRGQQVTLSCSPISGHRSVSWYQQTPGQGLQFLFEYFSETQRNKGNFPGRFSGRQFSNSRSEMNVSTLELGDSALYLCASSLGPGQGNQPQHFGDGTRLSIL.

This clonotype has more than one count but fewer than ten. The library was built for alpha chains, so this beta chain is an off-target read and its size means little. The chain is built from TRBV7-2 and TRBJ1-4; D is unresolved. The CDR3 is made up of 11 amino acids. The V and J ends lost 5 bases and 8 bases respectively, with 6 bases between them. The germline V gene has CDR1 SGHTA and CDR2 FQGNSA. CDR3 in amino acids: CASSGAEKLFF. In nucleotides, the CDR3 is TGTGCCAGCAGCGGAGCGGAAAAACTGTTTTTT.

As regards this clonotype: This beta chain slipped into a library made for alpha chains as a stray read, so its size is not meaningful. CDR3 protein: CASSLGGQGAHTQYF. The CDR3, as DNA: TGTGCCAGCAGTTTAGGGGGACAGGGGGCGCATACGCAGTATTTT. The chain employs TRBV28 and TRBJ2-3, with TRBD1 matching over 12 bases. Per the germline V gene, CDR1 is MDHEN and CDR2 is SYDVKM. The CDR3 spans 15 residues. J was trimmed by 7 bases and V by 2 bases; bases with no gene match: 4.

This clonotype has just a few counts. With the library built for alpha chains, this beta chain is off target and its frequency is not meaningful. The chain joins TRBV20-1 to TRBJ1-4; TRBD1 aligns across 11 bases. CDR3 length: 13 amino acids. Germline CDR1 reads DFQATT; CDR2 reads SNEGSKA (reference sequence). Trimming cost V 6 bases and J 6 bases; bases outside gene matches: 3. The CDR3 nucleotides are TGCAGTGCGTGGACAGGGGGCGATGAAAAACTGTTTTTT. It yields the protein CSAWTGGDEKLFF.

With regard to this clonotype: A junction end diverges from the germline sequence, so it may reflect a read error. The library was prepared for alpha chains; this beta chain is a stray read, so its frequency means little. The chain has TRBV2 and TRBJ1-1; D is uncertain. CDR3 length: 14 amino acids. CDR1 is SNHLY, CDR2 FYNNEI, per germline. The CDR3 spells CARSDPGSNTEAFF. The DNA of the CDR3 is TGTGCCCGCAGTGATCCGGGTTCGAACACTGAAGCTTTCTTT.

This clonotype was recorded a few times. The library was built for alpha chains, so this beta chain is an off-target read and its size means little. This chain connects TRBV29-1 to TRBJ1-2, with 7 bases matching TRBD1. Germline lookup yields CDR1 SQVTM and CDR2 ANQGSEA. The CDR3 is 11 residues long. V shed 3 bases and J 8 bases; nucleotides not matched to a gene: 3. CDR3 sequence (DNA): TGCAGCGTTGATGGGGGACAGGGCTACACCTTC. It is translated as CSVDGGQGYTF.

This clonotype was picked up many times. This beta chain slipped into a library made for alpha chains as a stray read, so its size is not meaningful. J is TRBJ2-5 and V is TRBV11-1; tentatively, D is TRBD1 (5 bases). CDR1 and CDR2 (germline): SGHAT, FQDESV (reference sequence). V lost 1 base and J lost 3, with 6 bases in between. The CDR3 loop spans 13 amino acids. CDR3 sequence reads: CASSLEGEETQYF. CDR3 sequence (DNA): TGTGCCAGCAGCTTAGAAGGGGAAGAGACCCAGTACTTC.

This clonotype turned up a few times. This beta chain lies outside the target of a library built for alpha chains; its clone size means little. The chain has TRBV3-1 and TRBJ2-7; TRBD1 or TRBD2 may be the D gene (5 bases each). Germline CDR1 and CDR2: LGHDT and YNNKEL (reference sequence). This CDR3 is built from 12 residues. V lost 8 bases and J 3 bases, leaving 11 bases between the germline ends. The CDR3 bases are TGTGCCAGCCGGGGCCTAAACTACGAGCAGTACTTC. This translates into CASRGLNYEQYF.

Comments on this clonotype: For a library built for alpha chains, this beta chain is a stray read; little rests on its size. J is TRBJ2-3 and V is TRBV11-3; a possible D gene is TRBD2 (7 bases). This CDR3 contains 17 residues. Looked up from germline, CDR1 is SGHNT and CDR2 is YENEEA. With 2 bases removed from V and 4 bases from J, the gap between germline ends came to 19 bases. The chain's CDR3 is CASSLYSGGARADTQYF. In DNA, the CDR3 is TGTGCCAGCAGCTTATATTCGGGGGGCGCGAGGGCAGATACGCAGTATTTT. The full variable domain, rest sourced from reference TRBV11-3 and TRBJ2-3, is EAGVVQSPRYKIIEKKQPVAFWCNPISGHNTLYWYLQNLGQGPELLIRYENEEAVDDSQLPKDRFSAERLKGVDSTLKIQPAELGDSAVYLCASSLYSGGARADTQYFGPGTRLTVL.

This clonotype came up many times. This beta chain represents an off-target read in a library built for alpha chains; its size is of limited meaning. The rearrangement uses TRBV6-6 and TRBJ1-5; weak D call: TRBD1 (5 bases). The V end was cut by 7 bases, the J end by 0 bases, with 7 bases between. Germline V CDR1 and CDR2: MNHNY, SVGAGI (reference sequence). The CDR3 runs 13 residues. CDR3 region: CASTGTSNQPQHF. The DNA of the CDR3 is TGTGCCAGCACTGGGACTAGCAATCAGCCCCAGCATTTT.

Concerning this clonotype itself: Little can be read into the size of this beta chain, an off-target read in a library designed for alpha chains. The chain links TRBV7-3 to TRBJ2-1; 15 nucleotides align to TRBD2. Germline assignment: CDR1 SGHTA and CDR2 FQGTGA. The J segment lost 10 bases and the V segment lost 4 bases, leaving 11 bases of the junction unmatched. There are 17 residues in the CDR3. Here the CDR3 DNA reads TGTGCCAGCAGCTCGACCTCCGGGACTAGCGGGGGGAGGGAGCAGTTCTTC. Translation gives CASSSTSGTSGGREQFF.

This clonotype has at least ten counts. In a library made to pick up alpha chains, this beta chain is a stray read with a size that means little. The rearrangement uses TRBV7-2 and TRBJ1-1, with 7 bases aligning to TRBD1. The CDR3 sequence is 15 residues long. Trimming removed 3 bases from V and 5 bases from J; junction bases left unmatched: 9. Germline loops: CDR1 SGHTA, CDR2 FQGNSA. Here the CDR3 DNA reads TGTGCCAGCAGCTTCGACAGGGCTTCGAGAACTGAAGCTTTCTTT. As protein: CASSFDRASRTEAFF.

This clonotype was detected many times. This beta chain turned up in a library designed for alpha chains; as an off-target read, its abundance says little. The J gene is TRBJ2-1, the V gene TRBV20-1; 10 positions agree with TRBD2. Germline V gene data show CDR1 as DFQATT and CDR2 as SNEGSKA (reference sequence). The V gene end was trimmed by 2 bases and the J gene end by 5 bases; junction bases not matched to a gene: 6. The CDR3 has 15 amino acids. CDR3 in amino acids: CSARSPSGGNNEQFF. Written as DNA, the CDR3 is TGCAGTGCTAGATCCCCTAGCGGGGGCAACAATGAGCAGTTCTTC.

This clonotype was counted at least ten times. This beta chain is a stray read from a library made for alpha chains; its abundance is not meaningful. J is TRBJ2-7 and V is TRBV5-1; 9 bases are a match to TRBD1. V shed 4 bases, J shed 2 bases, and the junction held 10 bases outside the gene matches. This CDR3 region has 16 residues. CDR1 and CDR2 (germline): SGHRS, YFSETQ. The chain's CDR3 is CASSLRQGVIPYEQYF. CDR3 DNA: TGCGCCAGCAGCCTCCGACAGGGGGTAATTCCCTACGAGCAGTACTTC.

A note on this clonotype: Because this beta chain is a stray read in a library intended to capture alpha chains, its abundance should not be given much weight. The CDR3 here is CASSKANSACYGYTF. The CDR3 region has the DNA TGTGCCAGCAGCAAAGCGAACAGCGCCTGCTATGGCTACACCTTC. The rearrangement uses TRBV21-1 and TRBJ1-2; the D call TRBD1 from the table was never checked on the DNA. TRBV21-1 constitutes a pseudogene. The CDR3 length is 15 residues.

The table lists this clonotype with many counts. Being off target in a library aimed at alpha chains, this beta chain has a size of little meaning. J is TRBJ2-3 and V is TRBV20-1, with D possibly being TRBD2 (5 bases). The germline gives CDR1 DFQATT, CDR2 SNEGSKA (reference sequence). The CDR3 runs 14 residues. The V end lost 5 bases, the J end lost 2 bases, and 14 bases lay between the germline ends. CDR3: CSALETRDTDTQYF. The CDR3 nucleotides are TGCAGTGCTTTAGAGACGAGGGACACAGATACGCAGTATTTT.

Note on this clonotype: This beta chain lies outside the target of a library built for alpha chains; its clone size means little. This rearrangement joins TRBV28 to TRBJ1-5; D may be TRBD1 (5 bases). V lost 4 bases to trimming and J lost 9 bases, with 10 bases between them. The germline CDR1 and CDR2 sequences are MDHEN and SYDVKM. The CDR3 length is 12 residues. The CDR3 coding sequence is TGTGCCAGCAGTTCAGGGATTCGGCCCCAGCATTTT. As protein: CASSSGIRPQHF.

This clonotype is labeled as medium-sized. This beta chain is an off-target read within a library intended for alpha chains, so its frequency means little. The rearrangement links TRBV20-1 to TRBJ2-1; TRBD2 agrees at 7 bases. The CDR3 runs 13 residues. With V trimmed by 0 bases and J by 9 bases, 5 bases remained unmatched. Germline CDR1 and CDR2: DFQATT and SNEGSKA (reference sequence). CDR3 amino acids: CSARDRLAGEQFF. As DNA, the CDR3 is TGCAGTGCTAGAGACCGACTAGCTGGTGAGCAGTTCTTC.

This clonotype was found a few times. Since it is a stray read in a library aimed at alpha chains, this beta chain has a size that is not meaningful. The chain joins TRBV2 to TRBJ2-5, with D possibly called TRBD1 or TRBD2 (6 bases each). Germline V lookup: CDR1 SNHLY, CDR2 FYNNEI. V gave up 7 bases and J gave up 5 bases, with 11 bases separating them. The CDR3 loop spans 12 amino acids. The CDR3 loop is CASKGGLETQYF. The CDR3 DNA is TGTGCCAGCAAGGGGGGCCTGGAGACCCAGTACTTC. The whole variable domain, filled in from reference TRBV2 and TRBJ2-5, reads EPEVTQTPSHQVTQMGQEVILRCVPISNHLYFYWYRQILGQKVEFLVSFYNNEISEKSEIFDDQFSVERPDGSNFTLKIRSTKLEDSAMYFCASKGGLETQYFGPGTRLLVL.

This clonotype was counted many times. For a library built for alpha chains, this beta chain is a stray read; little rests on its size. This rearrangement joins TRBV7-8 to TRBJ2-3; D is possibly TRBD2 (5 bases). Germline CDR1 and CDR2: SGHVS and FQNEAQ. Trimming cost V 1 base and J 2 bases, with 7 bases left between them. CDR3 length: 14 residues. The CDR3 bases are TGTGCCAGCAGCTTAGTCCTAGCCACAGATACGCAGTATTTT. Its translation: CASSLVLATDTQYF.

A note on this clonotype: Because the library targeted alpha chains, this beta chain is an off-target read whose size means little. The rearrangement uses TRBV7-2 and TRBJ2-7; TRBD2 matches 9 bases. The CDR3 loop spans 16 amino acids. The trim removed 2 bases at V and 2 bases at J, leaving 7 bases unmatched. Germline V lookup: CDR1 SGHTA, CDR2 FQGNSA. The CDR3 loop is CASSLRGLALTYEQYF. CDR3 DNA sequence: TGTGCCAGCAGCTTACGGGGACTAGCTCTTACCTACGAGCAGTACTTC.

This clonotype was seen ten or more times. This beta chain is an unintended read in a library built for alpha chains; its size means little. The chain couples TRBV11-2 to TRBJ2-7, with unresolved D. CDR3 length: 13 amino acids. Trimming took off 5 bases at V and 2 bases at J, with 10 bases between the two ends. Germline V gene lookup returns CDR1 SGHAT and CDR2 FQNNGV. The CDR3 loop reads CASSNIPAYEQYF. The CDR3 DNA reads TGTGCCAGCAGCAACATCCCCGCCTACGAGCAGTACTTC.

This clonotype was seen ten or more times. Because the library targeted alpha chains, this beta chain is an off-target read whose size means little. V is TRBV12-3 or TRBV12-4 and J is TRBJ2-3; the D gene is possibly TRBD2 (5 bases). Trimming shortened V by 10 bases and J by 1 base, and 6 bases separated the two germline ends. There are 11 residues in the CDR3. In DNA form, the CDR3 reads TGTGCCACCGGGGGCACAGATACGCAGTATTTT. Translating gives CATGGTDTQYF.

This clonotype was seen ten or more times. This beta chain is an off-target read within a library intended for alpha chains, so its frequency means little. The J gene is TRBJ1-1, the V gene TRBV5-6, with TRBD1 matching 8 bases. The CDR3 runs 16 residues. Looked up from germline, CDR1 is SGHDT and CDR2 is YYEEEE. V gave up 2 bases and J gave up 5 bases; unmatched junction bases: 11. Here the CDR3 DNA reads TGTGCCAGCAGCTTTTCCCTCCCGGACAGGGCGACTGAAGCTTTCTTT. This codes for CASSFSLPDRATEAFF. Supplemented by reference TRBV5-6 and TRBJ1-1, the full variable domain reads DAGVTQSPTHLIKTRGQQVTLRCSPKSGHDTVSWYQQALGQGPQFIFQYYEEEERQRGNFPDRFSGHQFPNYSSELNVNALLLGDSALYLCASSFSLPDRATEAFFGQGTRLTVV.

About this clonotype itself: A much larger clone sits a single nucleotide away, making a read error possible. The CDR3 does not close with the conserved phenylalanine or tryptophan, likely indicating a read error. As an off-target read in a library built for alpha chains, this beta chain has a frequency of little significance. The V gene is TRBV28, the J gene TRBJ2-3, with D possibly matching TRBD2 (5 bases). Germline-derived CDR1 and CDR2 are MDHEN and SYDVKM. CDR3 length equals 12 residues. V was shortened by 7 bases and J by 6 bases, with 11 bases between the two germline ends. The CDR3 region has the DNA TGTGCCAGCACATCACGAGGGGATACGCAGTATCTT. Protein: CASTSRGDTQYL.

This clonotype was picked up a small number of times. The library was designed around alpha chains, so this beta chain is a stray read whose abundance carries little weight. J is TRBJ2-3 and V is TRBV12-3 or TRBV12-4, with 8 bases matching TRBD2. Trimming cost V 5 bases and J 4 bases; bases outside gene matches: 11. This CDR3 has 16 residues. The CDR3 sequence: CASSPGTRWRSDTQYF. CDR3 in DNA: TGTGCCAGCAGTCCCGGGACTAGGTGGCGGTCAGATACGCAGTATTTT.

This clonotype was observed many times. Because this beta chain is a stray read in a library intended to capture alpha chains, its abundance should not be given much weight. The genes are TRBV5-8 and TRBJ1-5; 7 bases align to TRBD1. The V gene end was trimmed by 2 bases and the J gene end by 7 bases; junction bases not matched to a gene: 9. There are 15 residues in the CDR3. Germline loops: CDR1 SGHTS, CDR2 YDEGEE. The CDR3 sequence: CASSFSDREIQPQHF. Written as DNA, the CDR3 is TGTGCCAGCAGCTTCTCCGACAGGGAGATCCAGCCCCAGCATTTT.